The next 25 T cell receptor beta chains were all read from a single sample in a study of blood T cell repertoires in COVID-19. Measured with immunoSEQ multiplex PCR; TCRdb has only the in-frame clones, and not every one. Seen here are nearly 350,000 clones, 91% observed once, and the top ten hold around 3.5%. What was sequenced was peripheral blood. The receptors were sampled from a young woman who had recovered from COVID-19.

J is TRBJ1-5 and V is TRBV6-5; 8 bases line up with TRBD1. The length of the CDR3 is 15 residues. Germline loops: CDR1 MNHEY, CDR2 SVGAGI. Germline trimming cut 5 bases from V and 1 base from J; bases unmatched to any gene: 4. CDR3 sequence (DNA): TGTGCCAGCAGTCACAGGGGGGTAAGCAATCAGCCCCAGCATTTT. It translates to CASSHRGVSNQPQHF.

V is TRBV13 and J is TRBJ2-2; D may be TRBD1 (5 bases). Germline CDR1 is PRHDT and CDR2 is FYEKMQ (reference sequence). V was cut by 2 bases and J by 2 bases, with 15 bases left in between. There are 17 residues in the CDR3. The CDR3, as DNA: TGTGCCAGCAGCTTAAGGTGGGGCAGGGAAAACACCGGGGAGCTGTTTTTT. Translating gives CASSLRWGRENTGELFF. The variable domain in full, completed from reference TRBV13 and TRBJ2-2, reads AAGVIQSPRHLIKEKRETATLKCYPIPRHDTVYWYQQGPGQDPQFLISFYEKMQSDKGSIPDRFSAQQFSDYHSELNMSSLELGDSALYFCASSLRWGRENTGELFFGEGSRLTVL.

The V gene is TRBV30, the J gene TRBJ2-7; a weak D match, TRBD1 (6 bases). The CDR3 is made up of 17 amino acids. Germline assignment: CDR1 GTSNPN and CDR2 SVGIG (reference sequence). Between the trimmed V and J ends, which lost 0 bases and 0 bases, there was a span of 18 bases. The CDR3 reads CAWSVPRGYPSSYEQYV. The CDR3 DNA reads TGTGCCTGGAGTGTACCCAGGGGCTATCCGAGCTCCTACGAGCAGTACGTC.

This clone was seen a few times. V gene TRBV28 combines with J gene TRBJ2-3; TRBD1 agrees at 12 bases. CDR3 length equals 20 residues. CDR1 MDHEN and CDR2 SYDVKM come from the germline V gene. V lost 5 bases, J lost 0 bases, and 15 bases stayed unmatched. The CDR3: CASSPTGTGGRSFSTDTQYF. Here the CDR3 DNA reads TGTGCCAGCAGTCCAACCGGGACAGGGGGCCGAAGTTTCAGCACAGATACGCAGTATTTT.

The rearrangement uses TRBV13 and TRBJ2-5, with 8 bases fitting TRBD2. Trimming took 5 bases from V and 5 from J; bases not matched to a gene: 4. The CDR3 runs 13 residues. Germline V CDR1 and CDR2: PRHDT, FYEKMQ (reference sequence). CDR3 DNA sequence: TGTGCCAGCAGCCCGACTAGCGTGGAGACCCAGTACTTC. Its translation is CASSPTSVETQYF.

The chain combines TRBV6-2 or TRBV6-3 with TRBJ1-5; 12 bases map to TRBD1. J was trimmed by 1 base and V by 3 bases; bases with no gene match: 7. The length of the CDR3 is 18 residues. CDR1 MNHEY and CDR2 SVGEGT come from the germline V gene. CDR3 loop: CASSYRGQGAKSNQPQHF. DNA for the CDR3: TGTGCCAGCAGTTATCGGGGACAGGGGGCGAAGAGCAATCAGCCCCAGCATTTT.

The chain employs TRBV2 and TRBJ2-3, with 15 bases identical to TRBD2. Germline trimming cut 6 bases from V and 3 bases from J; bases unmatched to any gene: 10. Germline V gives CDR1 SNHLY, CDR2 FYNNEI. CDR3 size: 18 residues. This chain's CDR3 is CASRTLGLAGGLTDTQYF. Written as DNA, the CDR3 is TGTGCCAGCAGGACCCTGGGACTAGCGGGAGGTCTGACAGATACGCAGTATTTT.

The rearrangement joins TRBV7-9 to TRBJ2-1; the D gene is possibly TRBD2 (5 bases). CDR1 SEHNR and CDR2 FQNEAQ come from the germline V gene (reference sequence). V was clipped by 5 bases and J by 4 bases, with 15 bases between them. CDR3 size: 15 residues. In DNA, the CDR3 is TGTGCCAGCAGCCCCCGGACGGGAAATTACAATGAGCAGTTCTTC. Protein product: CASSPRTGNYNEQFF. Full variable domain (rest looked up from reference TRBV7-9 and TRBJ2-1): DTGVSQNPRHKITKRGQNVTFRCDPISEHNRLYWYRQTLGQGPEFLTYFQNEAQLEKSRLLSDRFSAERPKGSFSTLEIQRTEQGDSAMYLCASSPRTGNYNEQFFGPGTRLTVL.

V is TRBV3-1 (or the pseudogene TRBV3-2) and J is TRBJ2-1, with TRBD2 identical over 9 bases. Per the germline V gene, CDR1 is LGHDT and CDR2 is YNNKEL (reference sequence). The CDR3 is made up of 13 amino acids. Losses at the gene ends were 4 bases for V and 8 bases for J; bases not matched to a gene: 3. The CDR3 loop reads CASSLSGSDEQFF. The CDR3 DNA follows: TGTGCCAGCAGCCTTAGCGGGAGTGATGAGCAGTTCTTC.

The V call is TRBV27, the J call TRBJ2-2; D gene ambiguous. The germline V and J ends were trimmed by 3 bases and 6 bases, with 11 bases remaining between them. The germline CDR1 and CDR2 sequences are MNHEY and SMNVEV (reference sequence). The CDR3 has 14 residues. The CDR3: CASSFSDLAGELFF. DNA of the CDR3: TGTGCCAGCAGTTTCTCCGACTTGGCCGGGGAGCTGTTTTTT.

The gene calls are TRBV6-6 and TRBJ2-7; D is perhaps TRBD2 (6 bases). The germline V gene encodes CDR1 MNHNY and CDR2 SVGAGI (reference sequence). Trimming shortened V by 3 bases and J by 1 base, and 10 bases separated the two germline ends. This CDR3 is built from 14 residues. CDR3 sequence (DNA): TGTGCCAGCAGTTATGGCGGGGAGTCCTACGAGCAGTACGTC. This sequence encodes CASSYGGESYEQYV.

V usage is TRBV6-2 or TRBV6-3 and J usage is TRBJ1-4, with D unresolved. The CDR3 length is 12 residues. The germline CDR1 and CDR2 sequences are MNHEY and SVGEGT. Deletions cut 0 bases from V and 7 bases from J, with 3 bases between. CDR3 in DNA: TGTGCCAGCAGTTACTCGGCTGAAAAACTGTTTTTT. Amino acids: CASSYSAEKLFF.

The gene calls are TRBV7-2 and TRBJ1-2; a possible D gene is TRBD1 (5 bases). The CDR3 is made up of 14 amino acids. V dropped 1 base and J dropped 4 bases, with 10 bases sitting between them. Germline V gene sequence: CDR1 SGHTA, CDR2 FQGNSA. CDR3 nucleotides: TGTGCCAGCAGCTTAGTGCAGGGAAGCTATGGCTACACCTTC. Translation gives CASSLVQGSYGYTF.

The rearrangement links TRBV6-2 or TRBV6-3 to TRBJ2-7, with 9 bases matching TRBD1. The CDR3 spans 15 residues. Trimming removed 4 bases from V and 3 bases from J; junction bases left unmatched: 7. Germline-derived CDR1 and CDR2 are MNHEY and SVGEGT. In DNA form, the CDR3 reads TGTGCCAGCAGTTCCGAGGGGACAGGGCTCTACGAGCAGTACGTC. Translation gives CASSSEGTGLYEQYV.

This clone was seen a handful of times. The chain uses TRBV11-2 and TRBJ2-1, with D perhaps matching TRBD2 (6 bases). The germline CDR1 and CDR2 sequences are SGHAT and FQNNGV. There are 13 residues in the CDR3. V dropped 10 bases and J dropped 3 bases, with 13 bases sitting between them. As DNA, the CDR3 is TGTGCCACGGCGCGGGGAAGCTACAATGAGCAGTTCTTC. Its protein product is CATARGSYNEQFF.

The rearrangement joins TRBV28 to TRBJ2-5; D is possibly TRBD1 (5 bases). Germline values: CDR1 MDHEN, CDR2 SYDVKM. The length of the CDR3 is 13 residues. The ends were cut back, 5 bases at V and 5 bases at J, with 12 bases in the middle. The CDR3: CASSGAGWETQYF. The CDR3 DNA reads TGTGCCAGCAGTGGAGCAGGGTGGGAGACCCAGTACTTC.

The rearrangement uses TRBV24-1 and TRBJ2-3, with D perhaps TRBD2 (6 bases). The CDR3 spans 17 residues. The germline V gene has CDR1 KGHDR and CDR2 SFDVKD. The ends were cut back, 3 bases at V and 6 bases at J, with 21 bases in the middle. Written as DNA, the CDR3 is TGTGCCACCAGTGATCCTAGGACTACCAAGGGATCCGATACGCAGTATTTT. Amino acids: CATSDPRTTKGSDTQYF.

The chain recombines TRBV5-4 with TRBJ2-2; 8 bases are a match to TRBD2. The CDR3 is 16 residues long. J was trimmed by 4 bases and V by 1 base; bases with no gene match: 6. Germline V CDR1 and CDR2: SGHNT, YYREEE (reference sequence). The CDR3 protein is CASSLNSGSFTGELFF. The CDR3 DNA reads TGTGCCAGCAGCTTGAACAGCGGGAGTTTCACCGGGGAGCTGTTTTTT.

The chain recombines TRBV6-2 or TRBV6-3 with TRBJ1-5, with D possibly TRBD1 on 5 matching bases. This CDR3 has 15 amino acids. Germline CDR1 MNHEY, CDR2 SVGEGT. Deletions cut 3 bases from V and 7 bases from J, with 16 bases between. CDR3 sequence reads: CASSYADRRGQPQHF. As DNA, the CDR3 is TGTGCCAGCAGTTATGCAGACAGACGAGGACAGCCCCAGCATTTT.

A few counts support this clone. In the same sample, other DNA sequences code for this CDR3. The chain combines TRBV5-1 with TRBJ2-3; a weak D match, TRBD2 (5 bases). Between the trimmed V and J ends, which lost 4 bases and 0 bases, there was a span of 9 bases. CDR1 is SGHRS, CDR2 YFSETQ, per germline. This CDR3 is built from 14 residues. The CDR3 loop reads CASSRGGSTDTQYF. The CDR3 coding sequence is TGCGCCAGCAGCCGCGGAGGAAGCACAGATACGCAGTATTTT.

The chain has TRBV27 and TRBJ1-1; D not certain. CDR1 and CDR2 (germline): MNHEY, SMNVEV (reference sequence). With 2 bases removed from V and 0 bases from J, the gap between germline ends came to 7 bases. The CDR3 length is 14 residues. The CDR3 protein is CASSLAELNTEAFF. CDR3 DNA sequence: TGTGCCAGCAGTTTAGCGGAGCTGAACACTGAAGCTTTCTTT.

The V and J genes are TRBV11-3 and TRBJ2-7; 8 nucleotides match TRBD1. V gave up 5 bases and J gave up 4 bases; unmatched junction bases: 4. Germline V CDR1 and CDR2: SGHNT, YENEEA. The CDR3 spans 13 residues. CDR3 in amino acids: CASSAGQGYEQYV. In nucleotides, the CDR3 is TGTGCCAGCAGCGCCGGACAGGGTTACGAGCAGTACGTC.

The chain recombines TRBV28 with TRBJ2-1; 10 bases align to TRBD2. V was pared by 0 bases and J by 3 bases, with 2 bases of the junction left unmatched. The CDR3 has 16 residues. CDR1 is MDHEN and CDR2 is SYDVKM in the germline V gene. The CDR3 nucleotides read TGTGCCAGCAGTTTATGGGCTAGCGGGGGCTACAATGAGCAGTTCTTC. This translates into CASSLWASGGYNEQFF.

DNA of the CDR3: TGCGCCAGCAGTGACTCGCTTTTCGGGACTCAGTCCGGGGAGCTGTTTTTT. Translated, it gives CASSDSLFGTQSGELFF. The V call is TRBV10-1, the J call TRBJ2-2; D might be TRBD2 (6 bases). The CDR3 is made up of 17 amino acids. Trimming removed 3 bases at V and 6 bases at J, with 20 bases between. Germline V gene lookup returns CDR1 WNHNN and CDR2 SYGVQD (reference sequence).

CDR3 sequence: CASSQVRGDSGYTF. CDR3 sequence (DNA): TGCGCCAGCAGCCAGGTCAGGGGAGATAGTGGCTACACCTTC. The V and J genes are TRBV4-1 and TRBJ1-2, with a tentative D call TRBD1 (6 bases). V was cut by 3 bases and J by 7 bases, with 15 bases left in between. Germline V gene sequence: CDR1 MGHRA, CDR2 YSYEKL. This CDR3 region has 14 residues.